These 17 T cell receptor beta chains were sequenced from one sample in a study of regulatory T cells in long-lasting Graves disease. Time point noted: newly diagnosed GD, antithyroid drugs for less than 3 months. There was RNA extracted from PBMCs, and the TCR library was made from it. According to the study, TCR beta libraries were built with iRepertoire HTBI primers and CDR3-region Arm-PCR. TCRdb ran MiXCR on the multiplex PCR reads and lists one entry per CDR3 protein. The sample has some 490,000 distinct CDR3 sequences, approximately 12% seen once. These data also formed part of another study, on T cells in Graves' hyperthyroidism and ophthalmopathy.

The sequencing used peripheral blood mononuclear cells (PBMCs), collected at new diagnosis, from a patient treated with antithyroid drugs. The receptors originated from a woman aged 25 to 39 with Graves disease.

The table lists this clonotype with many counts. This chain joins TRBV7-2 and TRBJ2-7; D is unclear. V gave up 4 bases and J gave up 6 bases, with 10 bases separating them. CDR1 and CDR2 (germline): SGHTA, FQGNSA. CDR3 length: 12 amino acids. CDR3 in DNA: TGTGCCAGCAGCTCGACCCCGGCCGAGCAGTACTTC. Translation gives CASSSTPAEQYF. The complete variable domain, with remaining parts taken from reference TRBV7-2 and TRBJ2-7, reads GAGVSQSPSNKVTEKGKDVELRCDPISGHTALYWYRQSLGQGLEFLIYFQGNSAPDKSGLPSDRFSAERTGGSVSTLTIQRTQQEDSAVYLCASSSTPAEQYFGPGTRLTVT.

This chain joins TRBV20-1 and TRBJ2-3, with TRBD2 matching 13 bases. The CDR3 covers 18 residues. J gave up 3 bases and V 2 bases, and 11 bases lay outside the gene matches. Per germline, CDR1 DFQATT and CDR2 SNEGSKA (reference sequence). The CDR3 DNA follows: TGCAGTGCTAGACAGTGGACTAGCGGGAGAGAGGGAACAGATACGCAGTATTTT. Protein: CSARQWTSGREGTDTQYF.

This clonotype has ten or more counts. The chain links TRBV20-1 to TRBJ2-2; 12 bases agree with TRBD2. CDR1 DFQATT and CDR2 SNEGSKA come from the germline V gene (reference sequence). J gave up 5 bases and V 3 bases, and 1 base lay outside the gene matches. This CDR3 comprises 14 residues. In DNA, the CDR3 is TGCAGTGCTAGGGGACTAGCGGGTACCGGGGAGCTGTTTTTT. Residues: CSARGLAGTGELFF.

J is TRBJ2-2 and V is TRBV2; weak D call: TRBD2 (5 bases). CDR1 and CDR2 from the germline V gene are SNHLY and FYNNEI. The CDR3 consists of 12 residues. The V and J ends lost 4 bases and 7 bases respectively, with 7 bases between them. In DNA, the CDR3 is TGTGCCAGCAGTGGAGGGTTCGGGGAGCTGTTTTTT. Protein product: CASSGGFGELFF.

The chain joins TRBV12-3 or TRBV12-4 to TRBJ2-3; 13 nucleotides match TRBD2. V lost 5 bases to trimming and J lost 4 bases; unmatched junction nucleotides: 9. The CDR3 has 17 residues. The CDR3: CASSTRTSGSRSDTQYF. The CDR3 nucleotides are TGTGCCAGCAGTACCCGGACTAGCGGGAGTCGCTCAGATACGCAGTATTTT.

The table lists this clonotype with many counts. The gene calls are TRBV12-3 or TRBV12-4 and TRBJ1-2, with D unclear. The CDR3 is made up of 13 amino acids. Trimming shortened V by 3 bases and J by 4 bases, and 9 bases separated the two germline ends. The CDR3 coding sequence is TGTGCCAGCAGTTTGGGCGTATCCTATGGCTACACCTTC. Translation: CASSLGVSYGYTF.

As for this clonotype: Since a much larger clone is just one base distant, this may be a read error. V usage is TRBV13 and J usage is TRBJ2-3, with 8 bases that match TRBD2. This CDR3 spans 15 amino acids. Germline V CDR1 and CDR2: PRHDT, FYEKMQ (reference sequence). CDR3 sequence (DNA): TGTGTCAGCAGCAACAAGGGGAGCGGGAGAACTGAATGGTATTTT. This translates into CVSSNKGSGRTEWYF.

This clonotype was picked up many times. The CDR3 DNA is TGTGCCAGCAGCCGGGGACTAGCCTCCGAGCAGTACTTC. Translation gives CASSRGLASEQYF. This chain connects TRBV7-2 to TRBJ2-7; the match to TRBD2 covers 9 bases. The V gene's germline CDR1 is SGHTA and CDR2 FQGNSA. The CDR3 is made up of 13 amino acids. J lost 6 bases, V lost 5 bases, and 5 bases had no gene match.

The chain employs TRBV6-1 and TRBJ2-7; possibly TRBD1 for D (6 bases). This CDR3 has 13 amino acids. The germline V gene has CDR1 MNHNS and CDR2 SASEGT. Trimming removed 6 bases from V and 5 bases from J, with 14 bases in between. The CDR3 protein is CASSLDRIDEQYF. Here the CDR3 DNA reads TGTGCCAGCAGCCTAGACAGGATCGACGAGCAGTACTTC.

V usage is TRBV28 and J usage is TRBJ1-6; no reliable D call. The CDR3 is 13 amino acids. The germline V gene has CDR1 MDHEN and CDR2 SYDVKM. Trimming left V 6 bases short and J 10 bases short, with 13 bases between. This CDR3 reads CASRRGQGSPLHF. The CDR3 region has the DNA TGTGCCAGCAGACGTGGCCAAGGGTCACCCCTCCACTTT.

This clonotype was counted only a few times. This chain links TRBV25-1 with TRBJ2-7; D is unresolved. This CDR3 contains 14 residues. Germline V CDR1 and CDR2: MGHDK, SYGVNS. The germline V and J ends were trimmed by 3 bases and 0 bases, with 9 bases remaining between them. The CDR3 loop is CASSDDVVSYEQYF. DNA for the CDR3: TGTGCCAGCAGTGACGACGTGGTCTCCTACGAGCAGTACTTC.

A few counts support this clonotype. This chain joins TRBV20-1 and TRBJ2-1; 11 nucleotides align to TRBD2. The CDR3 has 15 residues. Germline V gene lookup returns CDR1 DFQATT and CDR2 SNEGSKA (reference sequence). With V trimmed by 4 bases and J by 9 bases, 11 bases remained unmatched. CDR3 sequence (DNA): TGCAGTGCTAACCGTTTAGCGGGAGGGCCAACTGAGCAGTTCTTC. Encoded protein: CSANRLAGGPTEQFF.

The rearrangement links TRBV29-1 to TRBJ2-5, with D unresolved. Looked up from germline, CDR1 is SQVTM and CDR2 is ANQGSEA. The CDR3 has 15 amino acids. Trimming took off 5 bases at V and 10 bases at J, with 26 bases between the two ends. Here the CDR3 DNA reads TGCAGCGTTCAGGCCTACTATAGAGATCTAAGGGACCAGTACTTC. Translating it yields CSVQAYYRDLRDQYF.

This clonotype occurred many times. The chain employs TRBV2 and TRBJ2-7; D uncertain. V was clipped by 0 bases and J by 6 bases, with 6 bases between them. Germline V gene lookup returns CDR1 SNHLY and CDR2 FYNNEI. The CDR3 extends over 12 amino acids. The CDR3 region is CASSEARFEQYF. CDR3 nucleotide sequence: TGTGCCAGCAGTGAAGCGCGATTCGAGCAGTACTTC.

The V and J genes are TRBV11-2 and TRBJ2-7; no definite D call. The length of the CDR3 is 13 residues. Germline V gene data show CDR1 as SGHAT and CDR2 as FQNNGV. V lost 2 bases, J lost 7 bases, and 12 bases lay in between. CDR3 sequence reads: CASSLSTPGEQYF. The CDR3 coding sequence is TGTGCCAGCAGCTTATCCACCCCTGGGGAGCAGTACTTC. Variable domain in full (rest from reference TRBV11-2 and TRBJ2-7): EAGVAQSPRYKIIEKRQSVAFWCNPISGHATLYWYQQILGQGPKLLIQFQNNGVVDDSQLPKDRFSAERLKGVDSTLKIQPAKLEDSAVYLCASSLSTPGEQYFGPGTRLTVT.

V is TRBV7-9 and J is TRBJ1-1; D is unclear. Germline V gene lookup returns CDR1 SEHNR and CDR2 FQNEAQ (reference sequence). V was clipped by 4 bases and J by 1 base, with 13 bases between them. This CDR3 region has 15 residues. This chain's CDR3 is CASSWPRITNTEAFF. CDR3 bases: TGTGCCAGCAGCTGGCCCAGAATAACGAACACTGAAGCTTTCTTT. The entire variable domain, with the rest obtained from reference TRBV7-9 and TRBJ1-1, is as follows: DTGVSQNPRHKITKRGQNVTFRCDPISEHNRLYWYRQTLGQGPEFLTYFQNEAQLEKSRLLSDRFSAERPKGSFSTLEIQRTEQGDSAMYLCASSWPRITNTEAFFGQGTRLTVV.

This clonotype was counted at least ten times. CDR3: CASSPGQGSAFF. DNA for the CDR3: TGTGCCAGCAGTCCGGGACAGGGCTCAGCTTTCTTT. V gene TRBV28 combines with J gene TRBJ1-1; 9 bases line up with TRBD1. CDR1 is MDHEN and CDR2 is SYDVKM in the germline V gene. This CDR3 is built from 12 residues. With 5 bases clipped from V and 10 bases from J, the junction kept 5 bases outside the gene matches.